Presented here are 28 T cell receptor beta chains from one specimen sequenced in a study of graft-versus-host responses after intestinal transplantation. Sequencing used immunoSEQ multiplex PCR; TCRdb keeps in-frame clones, though not all of them. Of about 19,000 clones listed, approximately 92% are singletons. Material: PBMCs, obtained roughly 54 weeks after transplant. The source is a human patient who received an intestinal transplant, so some T cells may come from the graft donor.

The genes are TRBV4-1 and TRBJ2-1; TRBD2 matches 12 bases. CDR3 size: 15 residues. Germline lookup yields CDR1 MGHRA and CDR2 YSYEKL. Trimming took 3 bases from V and 9 from J; bases not matched to a gene: 6. CDR3 sequence reads: CASSQASGGAIEQFF. CDR3 bases: TGCGCCAGCAGCCAGGCTAGCGGGGGGGCCATTGAGCAGTTCTTC.

The J gene is TRBJ2-6, the V gene TRBV8-2; the D segment call TRBD1 is taken from the table without a DNA check. TRBV8-2 is reported as a pseudogene. CDR3 size: 17 residues. The CDR3 loop reads CGNLLKITQSRANVLTF. The DNA for the CDR3 is TGTGGCAACCTCCTTAAGATAACACAAAGTCGGGCCAACGTCCTGACTTTC.

As to this clone: The junction does not match germline at one end; this may be a read error. This chain joins TRBV6-1 and TRBJ2-3; D is perhaps TRBD1 (6 bases). The germline V gene has CDR1 MNHNS and CDR2 SASEGT. CDR3 length: 14 residues. DNA for the CDR3: TGTGTCAGCAGCCGGGACACCCCCACAGATACGCAGTATTTT. This codes for CVSSRDTPTDTQYF.

J is TRBJ1-4 and V is TRBV28, with D possibly matching TRBD1 (5 bases). Germline V CDR1 and CDR2: MDHEN, SYDVKM. The CDR3 length is 13 residues. Trimming shortened V by 8 bases and J by 8 bases, and 15 bases separated the two germline ends. CDR3 DNA: TGTGCCAGCGGGAGGGACGGGGGAGAAAAACTGTTTTTT. Its protein product is CASGRDGGEKLFF.

This chain links TRBV5-1 with TRBJ2-3; 7 positions match TRBD2. CDR3 length: 13 residues. Germline lookup yields CDR1 SGHRS and CDR2 YFSETQ. V gave up 4 bases and J gave up 5 bases; unmatched junction bases: 4. The CDR3 DNA sequence: TGCGCCAGCAGCCTGGGAGGGGAAGATACGCAGTATTTT. This sequence encodes CASSLGGEDTQYF.

V is TRBV9 and J is TRBJ1-2; 11 bases map to TRBD1. The CDR3 sequence is 17 residues long. The J segment lost 0 bases and the V segment lost 1 base, leaving 5 bases of the junction unmatched. Germline CDR1 is SGDLS and CDR2 is YYNGEE. The CDR3 DNA sequence: TGTGCCAGCAGCGTACAAGGGACAGGGGGACCTAACTATGGCTACACCTTC. It specifies CASSVQGTGGPNYGYTF.

The rearrangement links TRBV6-1 to TRBJ2-7; 7 bases align to TRBD1. The V gene end was trimmed by 4 bases and the J gene end by 2 bases; junction bases not matched to a gene: 11. The germline CDR1 and CDR2 sequences are MNHNS and SASEGT. This CDR3 region has 16 residues. For the CDR3, the DNA is TGTGCCAGCAGTGGATCGACAGGGATGAGGACCTACGAGCAGTACTTC. It yields the protein CASSGSTGMRTYEQYF.

The chain has TRBV5-1 and TRBJ2-5, with 11 bases lining up with TRBD2. There are 16 residues in the CDR3. V lost 4 bases, J lost 1 base, and 6 bases stayed unmatched. Germline CDR1 is SGHRS and CDR2 is YFSETQ. CDR3 sequence (DNA): TGCGCCAGCAGCCAAGGACTAGCGGGCATCCAAGAGACCCAGTACTTC. It is translated as CASSQGLAGIQETQYF.

The chain links TRBV18 to TRBJ2-7; no firm D call. CDR3 length: 11 amino acids. V shed 6 bases and J shed 3 bases, with 6 bases lying between them. The V gene's germline CDR1 is KGHSH and CDR2 LQKENI. CDR3 coding DNA: TGTGCCAGCTCGGAATACTACGAGCAGTACTTC. This gives the protein CASSEYYEQYF.

This rearrangement joins TRBV4-3 to TRBJ1-1, with TRBD1 identical over 7 bases. The CDR3 covers 14 residues. CDR1 is LGHNA and CDR2 is YSLEER in the germline V gene. With V trimmed by 4 bases and J by 3 bases, 5 bases remained unmatched. CDR3 in DNA: TGCGCCAGCAGCCTCCGGGACAGCTACACTGAAGCTTTCTTT. Translated, it gives CASSLRDSYTEAFF.

The chain recombines TRBV11-3 with TRBJ2-1; 12 bases line up with TRBD2. The germline CDR1 and CDR2 sequences are SGHNT and YENEEA. V lost 5 bases, J lost 9 bases, and 14 bases stayed unmatched. The CDR3 loop spans 17 amino acids. The CDR3 sequence: CASSQDGGGLAGTEQFF. DNA of the CDR3: TGTGCCAGCAGCCAAGATGGTGGCGGACTAGCGGGGACTGAGCAGTTCTTC.

V gene TRBV2 combines with J gene TRBJ2-1, with TRBD2 as a possible D gene (7 bases). CDR1 and CDR2 (germline): SNHLY, FYNNEI. Between the trimmed V and J ends, which lost 1 base and 15 bases, there was a span of 16 bases. The CDR3 is made up of 13 amino acids. In nucleotides, the CDR3 is TGTGCCAGCAGTGAAGGGTTGGGGGGGCTGAGGTTCTTC. Protein sequence: CASSEGLGGLRFF.

The table lists this clone with a count of one. The chain is built from TRBV11-2 and TRBJ2-7, with 8 bases fitting TRBD1. This CDR3 contains 16 residues. Germline V gene data show CDR1 as SGHAT and CDR2 as FQNNGV. J was trimmed by 2 bases and V by 0 bases; bases with no gene match: 6. Here the CDR3 reads CASSLERQGPTYEQYF. The CDR3 DNA reads as TGTGCCAGCAGCTTAGAAAGACAGGGGCCAACCTACGAGCAGTACTTC.

The V and J genes are TRBV2 and TRBJ2-2; D may be TRBD1 (5 bases). Germline CDR1 is SNHLY and CDR2 is FYNNEI. The CDR3 consists of 14 residues. Trimming stripped 8 bases from V and 0 bases from J, with 10 bases between. The chain's CDR3 is CASDRHSNTGELFF. CDR3 DNA sequence: TGTGCCAGCGACAGACACTCGAACACCGGGGAGCTGTTTTTT.

The chain couples TRBV6-4 to TRBJ2-3, with D tentatively TRBD1 (6 bases). V gave up 8 bases and J gave up 2 bases, with 17 bases separating them. The germline V gene has CDR1 MRHNA and CDR2 SNTAGT. The CDR3 runs 15 residues. DNA of the CDR3: TGTGCCAGCGCAAGAGAACAGGGTTTCACAGATACGCAGTATTTT. It is translated as CASAREQGFTDTQYF.

The chain employs TRBV10-2 and TRBJ2-3; 10 bases align to TRBD2. J gave up 5 bases and V 5 bases, and 4 bases lay outside the gene matches. The CDR3 is made up of 14 amino acids. CDR1 is WSHSY and CDR2 is SAAADI in the germline V gene. CDR3: CASSSGGVGDTQYF. The CDR3 DNA is TGCGCCAGCAGTAGCGGGGGGGTGGGAGATACGCAGTATTTT.

The rearrangement uses TRBV7-9 and TRBJ1-2; the D is unclear. The germline V gene has CDR1 SEHNR and CDR2 FQNEAQ (reference sequence). The CDR3 totals 15 residues. The ends were cut back, 1 base at V and 0 bases at J, with 9 bases in the middle. The CDR3, as DNA: TGTGCCAGCAGCTTAGGTCAGACTCCTAACTATGGCTACACCTTC. Protein: CASSLGQTPNYGYTF.

This clone is a singleton in its sample. The DNA for the CDR3 is TGCGCCAGCAGGACTAGCTACGAGCAGTACTTC. This codes for CASRTSYEQYF. The chain combines TRBV10-1 with TRBJ2-7; weak D call: TRBD2 (6 bases). Trimming cost V 6 bases and J 3 bases, with 6 bases left between them. The CDR3 sequence is 11 residues long. Germline V gene data show CDR1 as WNHNN and CDR2 as SYGVQD (reference sequence).

J is TRBJ1-1 and V is TRBV11-3, with D perhaps matching TRBD1 (6 bases). This CDR3 has 15 amino acids. V lost 3 bases and J lost 5, with 16 bases in between. The germline V gene encodes CDR1 SGHNT and CDR2 YENEEA. In DNA, the CDR3 is TGTGCCAGCAGCTTTCTCCAGGGGCGGGGGACTGAAGCTTTCTTT. This translates into CASSFLQGRGTEAFF.

Concerning this clone itself: The germline gene is not matched at one end of the junction; a read error may be the cause. The genes are TRBV4-1 and TRBJ1-1; the D is unclear. Germline V gene lookup returns CDR1 MGHRA and CDR2 YSYEKL. CDR3 length: 16 amino acids. CDR3 nucleotide sequence: TGTGCCAGCAGCCAAGAGAAACCAATCATGAACACTGAAGCTTTCTTT. Its translation: CASSQEKPIMNTEAFF.

The rearrangement uses TRBV28 and TRBJ2-7; 10 bases are shared with TRBD1. There are 16 residues in the CDR3. CDR1 MDHEN and CDR2 SYDVKM come from the germline V gene. V shed 5 bases, J shed 4 bases, and the junction held 11 bases outside the gene matches. This chain's CDR3 is CASSPPRDRGEYEQYF. In DNA, the CDR3 is TGTGCCAGCAGTCCCCCCAGGGACAGGGGAGAATACGAGCAGTACTTC.

The CDR3 region is CASSYLLGGATGELFF. The CDR3 DNA reads TGTGCCAGCAGTTACTTGTTGGGGGGCGCAACCGGGGAGCTGTTTTTT. The J gene is TRBJ2-2, the V gene TRBV6-5; either TRBD1 or TRBD2 may fit D (6 bases each). The CDR3 totals 16 residues. The V end lost 1 base, the J end lost 5 bases, and 14 bases lay between the germline ends. Germline CDR1 is MNHEY and CDR2 is SVGAGI.

This clone has just one count. The V call is TRBV6-4, the J call TRBJ2-3, with 10 bases aligning to TRBD1. V lost 6 bases, J lost 1 base, and 4 bases stayed unmatched. From germline, CDR1 is MRHNA and CDR2 SNTAGT. This CDR3 has 15 residues. CDR3 protein: CASSLGTGGTDTQYF. CDR3 bases: TGTGCCAGCAGCCTCGGGACAGGGGGCACAGATACGCAGTATTTT.

This clone is a singleton in its sample. V is TRBV4-1 and J is TRBJ2-7; 9 bases are a match to TRBD2. CDR1 is MGHRA and CDR2 is YSYEKL in the germline V gene. The length of the CDR3 is 15 residues. The junction had 5 bases not matched to a gene; V was cut back by 2 bases and J by 3 bases. Written as DNA, the CDR3 is TGCGCCAGCAGCCAACCTAGCGGGATCGTCTACGAGCAGTACTTC. Translating it yields CASSQPSGIVYEQYF.

The chain uses TRBV13 and TRBJ2-7, with unresolved D. Trimming removed 5 bases from V and 4 bases from J, with 12 bases in between. Looked up from germline, CDR1 is PRHDT and CDR2 is FYEKMQ (reference sequence). The CDR3 is 13 residues long. The CDR3 here is CASSRDISYEQYF. The CDR3 bases are TGTGCCAGCAGCCGCGACATCTCGTACGAGCAGTACTTC.

This chain links TRBV9 with TRBJ1-1; D is unresolved. Deletions cut 0 bases from V and 5 bases from J, with 8 bases between. Germline CDR1 is SGDLS and CDR2 is YYNGEE. This CDR3 region has 13 residues. In nucleotides, the CDR3 is TGTGCCAGCAGCGTAGAGTTGAGTACTGAAGCTTTCTTT. Translation: CASSVELSTEAFF.

The rearrangement uses TRBV9 and TRBJ2-6, with a weak D call TRBD2 (6 bases). The V end was cut by 2 bases, the J end by 4 bases, with 13 bases between. Germline-derived CDR1 and CDR2 are SGDLS and YYNGEE. This CDR3 comprises 16 residues. For the CDR3, the DNA is TGTGCCAGCAGCGTCCGGAGGGCGGGCGGGGCCAACGTCCTGACTTTC. Translation: CASSVRRAGGANVLTF.

The chain employs TRBV27 and TRBJ2-5; 7 nucleotides match TRBD1. Germline values: CDR1 MNHEY, CDR2 SMNVEV (reference sequence). V shed 5 bases and J 5 bases; nucleotides not matched to a gene: 14. The CDR3 has 16 amino acids. CDR3 coding DNA: TGTGCCAGCAGTCCCCGACAGGGTACTGGGATGGAGACCCAGTACTTC. This translates into CASSPRQGTGMETQYF.